These 28 T cell receptor beta chains were sequenced from one sample in a study of cytotoxic CD8 clonotypes in ibrutinib-treated CLL. Clones were sequenced by immunoSEQ multiplex PCR, and TCRdb holds only the in-frame ones, with some missing. Seen here are about 150,000 clones, about three quarters observed once, and the top ten hold 5% to 5.5%. The input for sequencing was PBMCs, taken after 24 months of ibrutinib treatment. All receptors derive from a human donor with chronic lymphocytic leukemia.

The rearrangement uses TRBV6-6 and TRBJ2-3; D is undetermined. Germline V CDR1 and CDR2: MNHNY, SVGAGI (reference sequence). V lost 7 bases and J lost 4, with 12 bases in between. This CDR3 region has 13 residues. As DNA, the CDR3 is TGTGCCAGCAAGGACCCCTCCCCAGATACGCAGTATTTT. As protein: CASKDPSPDTQYF.

This chain connects TRBV27 to TRBJ1-1, with D possibly TRBD1 on 6 matching bases. Germline values: CDR1 MNHEY, CDR2 SMNVEV (reference sequence). The CDR3 covers 16 residues. The V gene lost 4 bases and the J gene lost 4 bases, with 19 bases spanning the gap. The CDR3 region is CASSSLLGARGTEAFF. For the CDR3, the DNA is TGTGCCAGCAGTTCCCTGCTGGGGGCCCGGGGCACTGAAGCTTTCTTT.

The V call is TRBV5-1, the J call TRBJ1-3; possible D gene TRBD1, 5 bases. The CDR3 covers 17 residues. Germline CDR1 SGHRS, CDR2 YFSETQ. V dropped 4 bases and J dropped 0 bases, with 17 bases sitting between them. Here the CDR3 DNA reads TGCGCCAGCAGCCGGGGGGACGAGAAAAACTCTGGAAACACCATATATTTT. This gives the protein CASSRGDEKNSGNTIYF.

The rearrangement links TRBV7-2 to TRBJ2-5; the D gene is possibly TRBD2 (7 bases). The CDR3 is 15 amino acids. Germline V gives CDR1 SGHTA, CDR2 FQGNSA. V was trimmed by 0 bases and J by 6 bases, leaving 14 bases between them. The CDR3 reads CASSLAGGAGKTQYF. The CDR3 region has the DNA TGTGCCAGCAGCTTAGCGGGGGGGGCCGGGAAGACCCAGTACTTC.

The rearrangement uses TRBV4-1 and TRBJ2-7; perhaps TRBD2 as D (5 bases). The germline V and J ends were trimmed by 4 bases and 3 bases, with 7 bases remaining between them. The CDR3 runs to 12 residues. The V gene's germline CDR1 is MGHRA and CDR2 YSYEKL. CDR3 sequence (DNA): TGCGCCAGCAGCCCTGAGGGCTACGAGCAGTACTTC. This encodes CASSPEGYEQYF.

This chain uses TRBV14 with TRBJ2-1; D is ambiguous. V dropped 4 bases and J dropped 9 bases, with 10 bases sitting between them. The CDR3 loop spans 12 amino acids. Germline CDR1 SGHDN, CDR2 FVKESK. In nucleotides, the CDR3 is TGTGCCAGCAGCCTCCTCGTAGGTGAGCAGTTCTTC. As protein: CASSLLVGEQFF.

V is TRBV5-1 and J is TRBJ2-3, with TRBD2 identical over 9 bases. This CDR3 comprises 16 residues. Germline loops: CDR1 SGHRS, CDR2 YFSETQ. The ends lost 4 bases at V and 2 bases at J; junction bases unmatched: 8. The DNA for the CDR3 is TGCGCCAGCAGCCCCGGGGTAGCGGGGGCCACAGATACGCAGTATTTT. Translation gives CASSPGVAGATDTQYF.

The chain carries TRBV6-5 and TRBJ1-5; TRBD1 matches 10 bases. Per germline, CDR1 MNHEY and CDR2 SVGAGI. The ends lost 6 bases at V and 6 bases at J; junction bases unmatched: 8. CDR3 length: 15 residues. CDR3 protein: CASSPRTGGSQPQHF. DNA of the CDR3: TGTGCCAGCAGCCCCAGGACAGGGGGTAGTCAGCCCCAGCATTTT.

The chain carries TRBV5-1 and TRBJ2-7; 9 nucleotides match TRBD1. CDR1 SGHRS and CDR2 YFSETQ come from the germline V gene. This CDR3 is built from 14 residues. Unmatched junction bases numbered 7, after V lost 7 bases and J lost 2 bases. CDR3 sequence reads: CASRRDRATYEQYF. CDR3 nucleotide sequence: TGCGCCAGCCGCCGGGACAGGGCCACCTACGAGCAGTACTTC.

The J gene is TRBJ2-7, the V gene TRBV6-6, with TRBD1 matching over 8 bases. Germline V gene sequence: CDR1 MNHNY, CDR2 SVGAGI (reference sequence). This CDR3 is 16 amino acids long. J gave up 3 bases and V 2 bases, and 9 bases lay outside the gene matches. CDR3 nucleotide sequence: TGTGCCAGCAGTTACACCCCCGGGACAGGATACTACGAGCAGTACTTC. This gives the protein CASSYTPGTGYYEQYF.

Only one count was recorded for this clone. The rearrangement joins TRBV28 to TRBJ2-5; 8 bases map to TRBD2. With 4 bases clipped from V and 0 bases from J, the junction kept 1 base outside the gene matches. Germline CDR1 is MDHEN and CDR2 is SYDVKM. This CDR3 has 14 residues. The CDR3 nucleotides read TGTGCCAGCAGTTCGGGGGGGCACCAAGAGACCCAGTACTTC. It codes for CASSSGGHQETQYF.

The chain couples TRBV5-1 to TRBJ2-5; D not certain. The CDR3 is made up of 16 amino acids. Germline V gene data show CDR1 as SGHRS and CDR2 as YFSETQ. Trimming removed 4 bases at V and 1 base at J, with 17 bases between. The CDR3 sequence is CASSPQPPPGQETQYF. The CDR3, as DNA: TGCGCCAGCAGCCCCCAGCCCCCCCCTGGCCAAGAGACCCAGTACTTC. Supplemented by reference TRBV5-1 and TRBJ2-5, the full variable domain reads KAGVTQTPRYLIKTRGQQVTLSCSPISGHRSVSWYQQTPGQGLQFLFEYFSETQRNKGNFPGRFSGRQFSNSRSEMNVSTLELGDSALYLCASSPQPPPGQETQYFGPGTRLLVL.

This clone was seen only once. CDR3 DNA sequence: TGCGCCAGCAAGGGACTAGCGGGAGTGAATGAGCAGTTCTTC. This sequence encodes CASKGLAGVNEQFF. V and J are TRBV5-1 and TRBJ2-1; TRBD2 matches at 14 bases. This CDR3 spans 14 amino acids. Losses at the gene ends were 6 bases for V and 7 bases for J; bases not matched to a gene: 3. Germline CDR1 reads SGHRS; CDR2 reads YFSETQ.

V usage is TRBV10-3 and J usage is TRBJ1-5; TRBD1 aligns across 12 bases. The CDR3 length is 14 residues. Trimming removed 10 bases from V and 7 bases from J; junction bases left unmatched: 8. Germline V gene data show CDR1 as ENHRY and CDR2 as SYGVKD. The CDR3 DNA follows: TGTGCCACCAACCGGGACAGGGGGCACCAGCCCCAGCATTTT. It codes for CATNRDRGHQPQHF.

The chain links TRBV18 to TRBJ1-2; D unclear. V was trimmed by 1 base and J by 3 bases, leaving 18 bases between them. Per the germline V gene, CDR1 is KGHSH and CDR2 is LQKENI. The CDR3 has 17 residues. The CDR3 nucleotides read TGTGCCAGCTCACCACAATGGATGCGCCGAATGGACTATGGCTACACCTTC. Its translation: CASSPQWMRRMDYGYTF. The full variable domain, rest sourced from reference TRBV18 and TRBJ1-2, is NAGVMQNPRHLVRRRGQEARLRCSPMKGHSHVYWYRQLPEEGLKFMVYLQKENIIDESGMPKERFSAEFPKEGPSILRIQQVVRGDSAAYFCASSPQWMRRMDYGYTFGSGTRLTVV.

Only a few counts were recorded for this clone. The chain is built from TRBV4-2 and TRBJ2-1, with TRBD2 matching over 10 bases. The CDR3 loop spans 15 amino acids. V lost 0 bases, J lost 9 bases, and 5 bases stayed unmatched. The germline V gene encodes CDR1 LGHNA and CDR2 YNFKEQ. The CDR3 coding sequence is TGTGCCAGCAGCCAAGAGTCTAGCGGGAGTGGTGAGCAGTTCTTC. Protein sequence: CASSQESSGSGEQFF.

This chain links TRBV7-7 with TRBJ2-1; possibly TRBD2 for D (5 bases). This CDR3 is built from 14 residues. CDR1 and CDR2 from the germline V gene are SSHAT and FNYEAQ (reference sequence). With 0 bases removed from V and 6 bases from J, the gap between germline ends came to 9 bases. The CDR3, as DNA: TGTGCCAGCAGCTTAGCGGCTAGCTTCAATGAGCAGTTCTTC. It translates to CASSLAASFNEQFF.

This clone has more than one count but fewer than ten. The chain combines TRBV5-1 with TRBJ2-3; no clear D gene. V dropped 0 bases and J dropped 3 bases, with 8 bases sitting between them. CDR3 length: 14 residues. Germline V gene lookup returns CDR1 SGHRS and CDR2 YFSETQ. CDR3 coding DNA: TGCGCCAGCAGCTTGGGGCGTTGGACAGATACGCAGTATTTT. This sequence encodes CASSLGRWTDTQYF.

The rearrangement links TRBV10-3 to TRBJ2-3; 7 bases match TRBD1. This CDR3 region has 15 residues. Germline assignment: CDR1 ENHRY and CDR2 SYGVKD. The junction had 8 bases not matched to a gene; V was cut back by 2 bases and J by 6 bases. As DNA, the CDR3 is TGTGCCATCAGTGAGGGGCCAGGGGGTGCGGATACGCAGTATTTT. This sequence encodes CAISEGPGGADTQYF.

The gene calls are TRBV6-5 and TRBJ1-5; perhaps TRBD1 as D (5 bases). The CDR3 runs 14 residues. V lost 5 bases, J lost 10 bases, and 18 bases lay in between. The germline V gene has CDR1 MNHEY and CDR2 SVGAGI. CDR3 sequence reads: CASSPWDPVGPQHF. Here the CDR3 DNA reads TGTGCCAGCAGTCCCTGGGACCCAGTGGGTCCCCAGCATTTT.

In this sample, this clone turned up once. The chain couples TRBV28 to TRBJ1-3; 10 bases are a match to TRBD1. After removal of 4 bases from V and 8 bases from J, the junction contained 11 bases not matched to a gene. The CDR3 is made up of 16 amino acids. Germline loops: CDR1 MDHEN, CDR2 SYDVKM. The CDR3 protein is CASSSPAGTGADTIYF. The CDR3 region has the DNA TGTGCCAGCAGTTCCCCCGCCGGGACAGGGGCGGACACCATATATTTT.

This clone was recorded at least ten times. This sequence joins TRBV6-5 and TRBJ2-1; D gene unclear. Germline V CDR1 and CDR2: MNHEY, SVGAGI. V was clipped by 2 bases and J by 9 bases, with 11 bases between them. There are 13 residues in the CDR3. The CDR3 sequence: CASSYRLETEQFF. The CDR3 coding sequence is TGTGCCAGCAGTTACCGGCTAGAAACTGAGCAGTTCTTC.

The chain couples TRBV2 to TRBJ2-7; D gene ambiguous. With 4 bases removed from V and 3 bases from J, the gap between germline ends came to 4 bases. The CDR3 sequence is 11 residues long. Germline V gene lookup returns CDR1 SNHLY and CDR2 FYNNEI. The CDR3 bases are TGTGCCAGCAGTGGGGGCTACGAGCAGTACTTC. It is translated as CASSGGYEQYF.

CDR3 DNA sequence: TGTGCCAGCAGCGTAGGGACAGCCCTCAGCTCCTACGAGCAGTACTTC. It translates to CASSVGTALSSYEQYF. The chain uses TRBV9 and TRBJ2-7; D is perhaps TRBD1 (6 bases). V was pared by 0 bases and J by 0 bases, with 13 bases between. The CDR3 length is 16 residues. CDR1 SGDLS and CDR2 YYNGEE come from the germline V gene.

This CDR3 reads CASSLAETAPSYEQYF. CDR3 DNA sequence: TGCGCCAGCAGCTTGGCGGAGACAGCCCCCTCCTACGAGCAGTACTTC. The chain employs TRBV5-1 and TRBJ2-7; TRBD1 might be the D (5 bases). Trimming left V 0 bases short and J 0 bases short, with 13 bases between. CDR1 is SGHRS, CDR2 YFSETQ, per germline. The CDR3 covers 16 residues. Drawing the rest from reference TRBV5-1 and TRBJ2-7, the complete variable domain is KAGVTQTPRYLIKTRGQQVTLSCSPISGHRSVSWYQQTPGQGLQFLFEYFSETQRNKGNFPGRFSGRQFSNSRSEMNVSTLELGDSALYLCASSLAETAPSYEQYFGPGTRLTVT.

The chain employs TRBV20-1 and TRBJ1-2, with D unresolved. The length of the CDR3 is 11 residues. Deletions cut 5 bases from V and 4 bases from J, with 8 bases between. Germline CDR1 DFQATT, CDR2 SNEGSKA (reference sequence). CDR3 sequence reads: CSAGGPYGYTF. DNA for the CDR3: TGCAGTGCTGGCGGGCCCTATGGCTACACCTTC.

The chain carries TRBV6-5 and TRBJ1-6, with D hard to call. The CDR3 totals 11 residues. Germline V gene lookup returns CDR1 MNHEY and CDR2 SVGAGI. Trimming left V 6 bases short and J 7 bases short, with 4 bases between. CDR3: CASRNNSPLHF. CDR3 coding DNA: TGTGCCAGCAGGAACAATTCACCCCTCCACTTT.

V usage is TRBV4-3 and J usage is TRBJ2-1, with D unresolved. The CDR3 spans 16 residues. V was pared by 0 bases and J by 0 bases, with 9 bases between. Germline V gene lookup returns CDR1 LGHNA and CDR2 YSLEER. The CDR3 bases are TGCGCCAGCAGCCAAGATTGGCAGGTCTCCTACAATGAGCAGTTCTTC. This gives the protein CASSQDWQVSYNEQFF.